This TCR beta chain was captured by sequencing in a study of blood T cell repertoires in COVID-19. The repertoire was sequenced with immunoSEQ multiplex PCR; TCRdb's copy has only in-frame clones and lacks some. The table has 440,000 or so clones, 89% seen once. Germline V gene lookup returns CDR1 SGHTA and CDR2 FQGNSA. V shed 6 bases, J shed 2 bases, and the junction held 6 bases outside the gene matches. The CDR3 runs 15 residues. The material sequenced was peripheral blood. The source is a woman in her thirties or forties with COVID-19, enrolled during active disease. The V gene is TRBV7-2, the J gene TRBJ2-1; 8 positions agree with TRBD1. The CDR3 is CASSSNRGTYNEQFF. CDR3 DNA: TGTGCCAGCAGTTCAAACAGGGGGACCTACAATGAGCAGTTCTTC.